These 25 T cell receptor beta chains share one sample of origin, sequenced in a study of T cell responses to AZD1222 COVID-19 vaccine. The assay was immunoSEQ multiplex PCR, and TCRdb's table has in-frame clones only and misses some. Of some 130,000 clones in the sample, about nine tenths are singletons; the top ten hold roughly 6%. The material was peripheral blood, obtained on day 0 of AZD1222 vaccination. The receptors here all came from an adult in good health.

This clone appeared a few times. This chain's CDR3 is CASRRTGANTGELFF. The CDR3 region has the DNA TGTGCCAGCAGAAGGACAGGGGCAAACACCGGGGAGCTGTTTTTT. The chain uses TRBV2 and TRBJ2-2; TRBD1 matches 9 bases. Trimming removed 6 bases from V and 2 bases from J; junction bases left unmatched: 4. The CDR3 covers 15 residues. Per germline, CDR1 SNHLY and CDR2 FYNNEI. The variable domain in full, with the rest retrieved from reference TRBV2 and TRBJ2-2, is EPEVTQTPSHQVTQMGQEVILRCVPISNHLYFYWYRQILGQKVEFLVSFYNNEISEKSEIFDDQFSVERPDGSNFTLKIRSTKLEDSAMYFCASRRTGANTGELFFGEGSRLTVL.

The CDR3 region is CASIFSGANVLTF. The CDR3 DNA sequence: TGTGCCAGCATATTCTCTGGGGCCAACGTCCTGACTTTC. The chain is built from TRBV6-5 and TRBJ2-6; no clear D. This CDR3 spans 13 amino acids. Per germline, CDR1 MNHEY and CDR2 SVGAGI. V lost 7 bases and J 0 bases, leaving 4 bases between the germline ends.

This clone appeared many times. This chain joins TRBV6-4 and TRBJ2-6; no definite D call. The V and J ends lost 0 bases and 1 base respectively, with 7 bases between them. Per germline, CDR1 MRHNA and CDR2 SNTAGT. The CDR3 runs 16 residues. This chain's CDR3 is CASSDSSGSGANVLTF. The DNA of the CDR3 is TGTGCCAGCAGTGACTCATCAGGTTCTGGGGCCAACGTCCTGACTTTC.

The rearrangement links TRBV2 to TRBJ1-2; the match to TRBD1 covers 8 bases. Germline assignment: CDR1 SNHLY and CDR2 FYNNEI. This CDR3 comprises 16 residues. The J segment lost 8 bases and the V segment lost 3 bases, leaving 14 bases of the junction unmatched. CDR3 DNA: TGTGCCAGCAGTGACCCTGGGGCAGGGGGCGCTGAAGGCTACACCTTC. Its protein is CASSDPGAGGAEGYTF.

The chain has TRBV6-6 and TRBJ1-3; no clear D gene. CDR3 length: 16 amino acids. Trimming took off 2 bases at V and 0 bases at J, with 11 bases between the two ends. The V gene's germline CDR1 is MNHNY and CDR2 SVGAGI (reference sequence). The CDR3 DNA is TGTGCCAGCAGTTACGTTCAGTCGAGCTCTGGAAACACCATATATTTT. This translates into CASSYVQSSSGNTIYF.

The CDR3 coding sequence is TGTGCCAGTAGTCGGGACAGGGTGAACGAGCAGTACTTC. Its protein is CASSRDRVNEQYF. The rearrangement uses TRBV19 and TRBJ2-7; 9 positions agree with TRBD1. Trimming removed 5 bases from V and 5 bases from J; junction bases left unmatched: 4. CDR1 is LNHDA and CDR2 is SQIVND in the germline V gene (reference sequence). This CDR3 is 13 amino acids long.

The sample holds a few counts of this clone. V is TRBV7-9 and J is TRBJ1-2; D remains unclear. The CDR3 length is 12 residues. V was clipped by 5 bases and J by 7 bases, with 11 bases between them. The V gene's germline CDR1 is SEHNR and CDR2 FQNEAQ (reference sequence). The CDR3 nucleotides are TGTGCCAGCAGCCCACTGTTATCTGGCTACACCTTC. It specifies CASSPLLSGYTF.

V is TRBV12-5 and J is TRBJ2-7; the match to TRBD1 covers 7 bases. Germline V gene data show CDR1 as LGHNT and CDR2 as FRNRAP. The CDR3 covers 14 residues. V lost 2 bases to trimming and J lost 3 bases; unmatched junction nucleotides: 4. Here the CDR3 DNA reads TGTGCTAGTGGTTTGAACAGGGGTGGCTACGAGCAGTACTTC. It translates to CASGLNRGGYEQYF.

V usage is TRBV3-1 (or the pseudogene TRBV3-2) and J usage is TRBJ1-3; D uncertain. Germline loops: CDR1 LGHDT, CDR2 YNNKEL (reference sequence). This CDR3 contains 14 residues. The ends were cut back, 2 bases at V and 0 bases at J, with 5 bases in the middle. CDR3 region: CASSQTSSGNTIYF. For the CDR3, the DNA is TGTGCCAGCAGCCAAACTTCCTCTGGAAACACCATATATTTT.

This clone has just a few counts. This rearrangement joins TRBV5-1 to TRBJ1-1, with TRBD1 identical over 8 bases. After removal of 4 bases from V and 4 bases from J, the junction contained 3 bases not matched to a gene. The CDR3 has 13 amino acids. Per germline, CDR1 SGHRS and CDR2 YFSETQ. CDR3 residues: CASSPDRGTEAFF. The CDR3 bases are TGCGCCAGCAGCCCCGACAGGGGCACTGAAGCTTTCTTT. The full variable domain, with the rest looked up from reference TRBV5-1 and TRBJ1-1, is KAGVTQTPRYLIKTRGQQVTLSCSPISGHRSVSWYQQTPGQGLQFLFEYFSETQRNKGNFPGRFSGRQFSNSRSEMNVSTLELGDSALYLCASSPDRGTEAFFGQGTRLTVV.

Only a few counts were recorded for this clone. The chain combines TRBV6-6 with TRBJ1-5; no clear D. This CDR3 contains 14 residues. Germline CDR1 MNHNY, CDR2 SVGAGI (reference sequence). Between the trimmed V and J ends, which lost 6 bases and 0 bases, there was a span of 9 bases. CDR3 sequence reads: CASSLQYSNQPQHF. The CDR3 region has the DNA TGTGCCAGCAGCTTACAGTATAGCAATCAGCCCCAGCATTTT.

The rearrangement uses TRBV18 and TRBJ1-1, with D possibly being TRBD1 (6 bases). Trimming pared 3 bases from V and 0 bases from J, leaving 11 bases between. From germline, CDR1 is KGHSH and CDR2 LQKENI. The CDR3 runs 15 residues. Here the CDR3 DNA reads TGTGCCAGCTCACCGGGGGGCAGACTGAACACTGAAGCTTTCTTT. This translates into CASSPGGRLNTEAFF.

This sequence joins TRBV13 and TRBJ1-3; 9 nucleotides agree with TRBD1. Losses at the gene ends were 5 bases for V and 3 bases for J; bases not matched to a gene: 8. The germline V gene encodes CDR1 PRHDT and CDR2 FYEKMQ (reference sequence). The CDR3 contains 16 residues. DNA for the CDR3: TGTGCCAGCAGCCCGGGGACAGGGATGGGTGGAAACACCATATATTTT. Its translation: CASSPGTGMGGNTIYF. Full variable domain (missing parts from reference TRBV13 and TRBJ1-3): AAGVIQSPRHLIKEKRETATLKCYPIPRHDTVYWYQQGPGQDPQFLISFYEKMQSDKGSIPDRFSAQQFSDYHSELNMSSLELGDSALYFCASSPGTGMGGNTIYFGEGSWLTVV.

The V call is TRBV3-1 (or the pseudogene TRBV3-2), the J call TRBJ1-2, with a tentative D call TRBD1 (6 bases). The CDR3 is 15 amino acids. The V gene lost 0 bases and the J gene lost 8 bases, with 16 bases spanning the gap. The germline CDR1 and CDR2 sequences are LGHDT and YNNKEL (reference sequence). The CDR3 spells CASSQEGQGYMGYTF. CDR3 DNA sequence: TGTGCCAGCAGCCAAGAAGGGCAGGGGTATATGGGCTACACCTTC.

The rearrangement joins TRBV6-5 to TRBJ1-6, with TRBD1 matching over 7 bases. Germline CDR1 reads MNHEY; CDR2 reads SVGAGI. This CDR3 is 15 amino acids long. The trim removed 7 bases at V and 4 bases at J, leaving 7 bases unmatched. CDR3 nucleotide sequence: TGTGCCAGCACTAGGGGACAGAATTATAATTCACCCCTCCACTTT. This sequence encodes CASTRGQNYNSPLHF.

The chain joins TRBV6-5 to TRBJ1-1; maybe TRBD1 (6 bases). CDR3 length: 14 amino acids. Germline V lookup: CDR1 MNHEY, CDR2 SVGAGI. The V gene lost 8 bases and the J gene lost 1 base, with 14 bases spanning the gap. CDR3 sequence (DNA): TGTGCCAGCGATTTGGGGACACCGAACACTGAAGCTTTCTTT. Protein product: CASDLGTPNTEAFF.

J is TRBJ2-5 and V is TRBV2; no clear D gene. Trimming shortened V by 5 bases and J by 7 bases, and 8 bases separated the two germline ends. CDR3 length: 11 amino acids. Germline CDR1 and CDR2: SNHLY and FYNNEI. The DNA for the CDR3 is TGTGCCAGCAGTTTATTTGGGACCCAGTACTTC. Translated, it gives CASSLFGTQYF. The complete variable domain, with remaining parts taken from reference TRBV2 and TRBJ2-5, reads EPEVTQTPSHQVTQMGQEVILRCVPISNHLYFYWYRQILGQKVEFLVSFYNNEISEKSEIFDDQFSVERPDGSNFTLKIRSTKLEDSAMYFCASSLFGTQYFGPGTRLLVL.

This chain connects TRBV14 to TRBJ2-5; 7 nucleotides match TRBD1. The V and J ends lost 4 bases and 1 base, in that order; junction bases with no gene match: 6. This CDR3 has 15 amino acids. Looked up from germline, CDR1 is SGHDN and CDR2 is FVKESK. CDR3 region: CASSPLGQSQETQYF. The CDR3 DNA reads TGTGCCAGCAGCCCCCTGGGACAGTCCCAAGAGACCCAGTACTTC.

The V and J genes are TRBV11-3 and TRBJ1-1; perhaps TRBD1 as D (6 bases). Germline CDR1 SGHNT, CDR2 YENEEA. This CDR3 has 11 amino acids. V lost 10 bases, J lost 4 bases, and 10 bases lay in between. CDR3 residues: CAKGGGTEAFF. DNA for the CDR3: TGTGCCAAGGGGGGCGGCACTGAAGCTTTCTTT.

This chain uses TRBV15 with TRBJ2-7; 10 bases are a match to TRBD1. Germline V gene sequence: CDR1 LNHNV, CDR2 YYDKDF (reference sequence). The CDR3 runs 14 residues. The J segment lost 3 bases and the V segment lost 7 bases, leaving 6 bases of the junction unmatched. In nucleotides, the CDR3 is TGTGCCACCACCGGGACAGGGGATTTCTACGAGCAGTACTTC. Its translation is CATTGTGDFYEQYF.

V is TRBV10-2 and J is TRBJ1-2; D not resolved. V lost 6 bases and J lost 2, with 10 bases in between. Germline V CDR1 and CDR2: WSHSY, SAAADI. This CDR3 is built from 13 residues. This CDR3 is CASSAEGNYGYTF. CDR3 sequence (DNA): TGCGCCAGCAGCGCGGAGGGCAACTATGGCTACACCTTC.

This clone was observed a single time. The chain has TRBV3-1 (or the pseudogene TRBV3-2) and TRBJ1-2; D gene uncertain. The CDR3 consists of 16 residues. Germline V gene data show CDR1 as LGHDT and CDR2 as YNNKEL (reference sequence). V gave up 1 base and J gave up 8 bases, with 20 bases separating them. CDR3 sequence reads: CASSQGRGSGEGGYTF. The CDR3 region has the DNA TGTGCCAGCAGCCAAGGGCGGGGTAGCGGTGAAGGAGGCTACACCTTC.

The gene calls are TRBV6-5 and TRBJ2-6; D is uncertain. CDR1 and CDR2 (germline): MNHEY, SVGAGI. The length of the CDR3 is 15 residues. V lost 6 bases to trimming and J lost 0 bases, with 9 bases between them. This chain's CDR3 is CASRRLPSGANVLTF. The CDR3 bases are TGTGCCAGCAGACGACTGCCCTCTGGGGCCAACGTCCTGACTTTC.

V gene TRBV12-3 or TRBV12-4 combines with J gene TRBJ1-1; a possible D gene is TRBD1 (5 bases). There are 13 residues in the CDR3. V was clipped by 3 bases and J by 6 bases, with 11 bases between them. Here the CDR3 reads CASSFSGDPEAFF. The CDR3, as DNA: TGTGCCAGCAGTTTTTCGGGGGACCCTGAAGCTTTCTTT.

This chain joins TRBV6-6 and TRBJ2-3; D ambiguous. Deletions cut 2 bases from V and 6 bases from J, with 12 bases between. The CDR3 extends over 14 amino acids. In germline, CDR1 is MNHNY, CDR2 SVGAGI (reference sequence). CDR3 residues: CASSYPPPVDTQYF. The CDR3, as DNA: TGTGCCAGCAGTTACCCTCCTCCCGTGGATACGCAGTATTTT.